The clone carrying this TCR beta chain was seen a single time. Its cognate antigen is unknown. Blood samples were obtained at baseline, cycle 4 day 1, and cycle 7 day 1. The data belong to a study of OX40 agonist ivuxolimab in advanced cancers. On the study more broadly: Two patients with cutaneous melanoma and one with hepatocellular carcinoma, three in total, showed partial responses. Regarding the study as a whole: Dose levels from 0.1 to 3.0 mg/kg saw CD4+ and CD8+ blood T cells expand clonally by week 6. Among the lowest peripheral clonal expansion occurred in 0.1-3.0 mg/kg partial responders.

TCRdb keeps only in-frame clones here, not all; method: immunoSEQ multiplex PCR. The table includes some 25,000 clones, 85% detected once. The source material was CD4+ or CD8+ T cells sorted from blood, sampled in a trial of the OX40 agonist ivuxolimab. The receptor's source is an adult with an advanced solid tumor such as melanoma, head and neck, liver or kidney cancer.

The CDR3 protein is CASSPSGTISTDTQYF. CDR3 nucleotides: TGTGCCAGCAGCCCCTCCGGGACTATCAGCACAGATACGCAGTATTTT. This chain joins TRBV7-2 and TRBJ2-3; TRBD2 matches 7 bases. This CDR3 comprises 16 residues. CDR1 SGHTA and CDR2 FQGNSA come from the germline V gene. Trimming took 5 bases from V and 0 from J; bases not matched to a gene: 8.